This is a list of T cell receptor beta chains from one sample in a study of neoadjuvant anti-PD-1 for oral cavity cancer. The assay was immunoSEQ multiplex PCR, and TCRdb's table has in-frame clones only and misses some. The sample consists of 6,000 to 9,500 clones, more than 40% of them appearing once. The input for sequencing was tumor tissue, taken before nivolumab (anti-PD-1) treatment. The receptor set was obtained from a person aged 40 to 85 with oral cavity squamous cell carcinoma. Both conserved end residues are part of each CDR3. Fields, in order: D gene, clone size, J gene, V gene, CDR3 DNA, CDR3 protein. D genes are given only for firm matches. Size is stated for part of the rows, as once, few or many counts, or as a class when the clone is expanded.

>NA|few|TRBJ2-7|TRBV6-1
TGTGCCAGCAGTGTTTTTAGCGGCTCTGCTTGGGAGCAGTACTTC
CASSVFSGSAWEQYF
>NA|few|TRBJ2-1|TRBV5-4
TGTGCCAGCAGCTTGGAACGGCAGACCAATGAGCAGTTCTTC
CASSLERQTNEQFF
>TRBD1|NA|TRBJ1-1|TRBV19
TGTGCCAGTAGTATAAGGTCTTGGACAGGGGGCGGACTGACTGAAGCTTTCTTT
CASSIRSWTGGGLTEAFF
>NA|NA|TRBJ1-2|TRBV11-3
TGTGCCAGCAGCCTGACTAATCTCGGAAAGACCTATGGCTACACCTTC
CASSLTNLGKTYGYTF
>NA|NA|TRBJ2-1|TRBV7-3
TGTGCCAGCAGCCAAGGAAGGGGGTACAATGAGCAGTTCTTC
CASSQGRGYNEQFF
>TRBD1|NA|TRBJ1-4|TRBV15
TGTGCCACCAGCAGAGATTGGGGGACAGGGGACGAAAAACTGTTTTTT
CATSRDWGTGDEKLFF
>NA|NA|TRBJ2-6|TRBV7-8
TGTGCCAGCAGCGTAGTCTCTGGGGCCAACGTCCTGACTTTC
CASSVVSGANVLTF
>NA|few|TRBJ2-7|TRBV5-1
TGCGCCAGCAGCTTGGTGGGCTACGAGCAGTACTTC
CASSLVGYEQYF
>NA|NA|TRBJ1-2|TRBV30
TGTGCCTGGAGTGTACCACTCGGTTCGGGACCGAATTACTATGGCTACACCTTC
CAWSVPLGSGPNYYGYTF
>NA|NA|TRBJ2-7|TRBV5-1
TGCGCCAGCAGCTCCGGCGAGGGAGGCTACGAGCAGTACTTC
CASSSGEGGYEQYF
>NA|few|TRBJ1-1|TRBV7-3
TGTGCCAGCAGCTCCTCCTTTGGACAGGAAGCTTTCTTT
CASSSSFGQEAFF
>NA|NA|TRBJ2-1|TRBV19
TGTGCCAGTAGTATTACCGCTAGCGACTACAATGAGCAGTTCTTC
CASSITASDYNEQFF
>NA|NA|TRBJ1-2|TRBV6-1
TGTGCCAGCGCCAGGGCGGGTAACTATGGCTACACCTTC
CASARAGNYGYTF
>NA|NA|TRBJ2-7|TRBV5-6
TGTGCCAGCAGCTCGGGGTCGTGGCGGTACTACGAGCAGTACTTC
CASSSGSWRYYEQYF
>NA|NA|TRBJ2-3|TRBV5-4
TGTGCCAGCAGCCCGGGGCTTTCCACAGATACGCAGTATTTT
CASSPGLSTDTQYF
>NA|NA|TRBJ2-1|TRBV9
TGTGCCAGCAGCCCTAGTGGGGTAAATGAGCAGTTCTTC
CASSPSGVNEQFF
>TRBD2|NA|TRBJ2-5|TRBV14
TGTGCCAGCAGCCAAGTCGGACTAGGTTGGGAGACCCAGTACTTC
CASSQVGLGWETQYF
>NA|NA|TRBJ1-2|TRBV7-2
TGTGCCAGCAGCCTCGTGCGACAAGGGTCGGGCTACACCTTC
CASSLVRQGSGYTF
>NA|NA|TRBJ2-1|TRBV4-2
TGTGCCAGCAGCCAAGAAACCTACGGTTACAATGAGCAGTTCTTC
CASSQETYGYNEQFF
>TRBD1|NA|TRBJ2-7|TRBV4-1
TGCGCCAGCAGCCCGGGACAGCCCTACGAGCAGTACTTC
CASSPGQPYEQYF
>NA|few|TRBJ1-1|TRBV20-1
TGCAGTGCTAGAGGACACACTGAAGCTTTCTTT
CSARGHTEAFF
>NA|few|TRBJ1-3|TRBV5-8
TGTGCCAGCAGCCCTCAAGGGAGCAGAGGAAACACCATATATTTT
CASSPQGSRGNTIYF
>TRBD2|medium-sized|TRBJ2-2|TRBV7-6
TGTGCCAGCAGCCCCAGGAGCGGGAGAGGCGGGGAGCTGTTTTTT
CASSPRSGRGGELFF
>TRBD2|NA|TRBJ2-2|TRBV28
TGTGCCAGCAGGACGCCGGGACTAGCGGGGTCCGGGGAGCTGTTTTTT
CASRTPGLAGSGELFF
>NA|NA|TRBJ1-5|TRBV2
TGTGCCAGCAGACTTATGGACGACTGGGAGCCCCAGCATTTT
CASRLMDDWEPQHF
>NA|NA|TRBJ1-5|TRBV5-1
TGCGCCAGCAGCTTGGAAGGAGGAAGCAATCAGCCCCAGCATTTT
CASSLEGGSNQPQHF
>NA|few|TRBJ2-3|TRBV15
TGTGCCACCAGCAGAGATTTTGGACAACGCACAGATACGCAGTATTTT
CATSRDFGQRTDTQYF
>TRBD1|medium-sized|TRBJ2-2|TRBV19
TGTGCCAGTAAGGACAGGACCTTGAGCACCGGGGAGCTGTTTTTT
CASKDRTLSTGELFF
>TRBD2|NA|TRBJ2-1|TRBV11-2
TGTGCCAGCAGCTTAGATCGGACTAGCGGGAGGCCACACAATGAGCAGTTCTTC
CASSLDRTSGRPHNEQFF
>TRBD1|NA|TRBJ2-4|TRBV7-3
TGTGCCAGCAGCCTCCCCACCGCTCAGGGGGAGCCAGCCAAAAACATTCAGTACTTC
CASSLPTAQGEPAKNIQYF
>NA|NA|TRBJ1-1|TRBV6-1
TGTGCCAGCACCGAGCCAGGAACTGAAGCTTTCTTT
CASTEPGTEAFF
>TRBD2|NA|TRBJ2-5|TRBV28
TGTGCCAGCAGCTCCAACACCCCGGGACTAGAAAGAGAGACCCAGTACTTC
CASSSNTPGLERETQYF
>TRBD2|few|TRBJ2-2|TRBV6-1
TGTGCCAGCAGGGGGTGGACTAGTGCATCCGGGGAGCTGTTTTTT
CASRGWTSASGELFF
>NA|NA|TRBJ2-7|TRBV29-1
TGCAGCGTTGAAGGTTACCCACCTAATAACTACGAGCAGTACTTC
CSVEGYPPNNYEQYF
>NA|NA|TRBJ1-1|TRBV2
TGTGCCAGCAGTGAAGAGGGCAGTCTTGAAGCTTTCTTT
CASSEEGSLEAFF
>TRBD2|NA|TRBJ2-1|TRBV10-3
TGTGCCATCAGTGAGGGGGCTAGCGGGAGAGGCAATGAGCAGTTCTTC
CAISEGASGRGNEQFF
>NA|NA|TRBJ1-1|TRBV2
TGTGCCAGCAGGCCCAATGAGGCTGAAGCTTTCTTT
CASRPNEAEAFF
>NA|few|TRBJ2-7|TRBV7-9
TGTGCCAGCAGCTTTAGCAACGAGCAGTACTTC
CASSFSNEQYF
>TRBD1|NA|TRBJ1-2|TRBV11-2
TGTGCCAGCAGCCGAGGGACAGGGGATGGCTACACCTTC
CASSRGTGDGYTF
>NA|few|TRBJ2-6|TRBV19
TGTGCCAGTAGGGGGGCTGGGGCCAACGTCCTGACTTTC
CASRGAGANVLTF
>NA|NA|TRBJ2-1|TRBV12-5
TGTGCTAGTGGTTTGGACCCAGGGGCTGAGCAGTTCTTC
CASGLDPGAEQFF
>TRBD2|NA|TRBJ2-1|TRBV7-9
TGTGCCAGCAGCATCCCCAGCGGGAGGGCCCCTAATGAGCAGTTCTTC
CASSIPSGRAPNEQFF
>TRBD2|NA|TRBJ2-1|TRBV28
TGTGCCAGCAACGGGGGGGGGTACAATGAGCAGTTCTTC
CASNGGGYNEQFF
>TRBD2|NA|TRBJ2-1|TRBV19
TGTGCCAGTAGTATCTACGATTGGGGGACTAGTTACAATGAGCAGTTCTTC
CASSIYDWGTSYNEQFF
>TRBD1|few|TRBJ1-2|TRBV6-6
TGTGCCAGCAGTTACGGACAGGGAAGTTATGGCTACACCTTC
CASSYGQGSYGYTF
>NA|few|TRBJ1-5|TRBV19
TGTGCCAGTAGTGGACCCTATAGCAATCAGCCCCAGCATTTT
CASSGPYSNQPQHF
>NA|NA|TRBJ1-3|TRBV6-1
TGTGCCAGCAGTGACGTAGGTGCTGGAAACACCATATATTTT
CASSDVGAGNTIYF
>NA|few|TRBJ1-3|TRBV29-1
TGCAGCGTTGAATCTACGGGAAACACCATATATTTT
CSVESTGNTIYF
>TRBD2|NA|TRBJ2-1|TRBV28
TGTGCCAGCAGCGATCCGACTAGCGGGAACCTAAATGAGCAGTTCTTC
CASSDPTSGNLNEQFF
>TRBD1|NA|TRBJ2-3|TRBV5-1
TGCGCCAGCATGCAGGGGGCGGAAGATACGCAGTATTTT
CASMQGAEDTQYF
>NA|NA|TRBJ1-1|TRBV30
TGTGCCTGGAGGCTTCAGCCGAACACTGAAGCTTTCTTT
CAWRLQPNTEAFF
>TRBD1|few|TRBJ2-6|TRBV9
TGTGCCAGCAGCGCCCGGGACAGTCACTCTGGGGCCAACGTCCTGACTTTC
CASSARDSHSGANVLTF
>NA|few|TRBJ2-1|TRBV10-3
TGTGCCATCAAAGGATCCACCTTACATGATGAGCAGTTCTTC
CAIKGSTLHDEQFF
>NA|NA|TRBJ2-1|TRBV2
TGTGCCAGCAGTGAGGGGTACACTTACAATGAGCAGTTCTTC
CASSEGYTYNEQFF